The rows below give T cell receptor beta chains drawn from one sample of a study of cytotoxic CD8 clonotypes in ibrutinib-treated CLL. Here immunoSEQ multiplex PCR was the method, and the copy in TCRdb shows in-frame clones only, minus some. Here the sample spans about 45,000 clones, 60% to 70% being singletons. The sample in question was PBMCs, obtained after 24 months of ibrutinib treatment. The receptors stem from a human donor with chronic lymphocytic leukemia. The CDR3 runs from the conserved cysteine through the conserved F or W. The D gene is left open where the match is weak. Only some rows state a clone size, as once, few, many or a class for expanded clones.

clone_size,v_call,j_call,d_call,cdr3_nt,cdr3_aa
-,TRBV23-1,TRBJ2-2,-,TGCGCCAGCAGCTGGCCTATGTGGGGTCGACTGGGGGAGCTGTTTTTT,CASSWPMWGRLGELFF
-,TRBV28,TRBJ2-7,TRBD2,TGTGCCAGCAGACCCCAACTAGCGGGAGGAGGCTACGAGCAGTACTTC,CASRPQLAGGGYEQYF
-,TRBV27,TRBJ2-5,-,TGTGCCAGCAGATCAGCCTCGAGGAAGGAGACCCAGTACTTC,CASRSASRKETQYF
-,TRBV6-1,TRBJ2-1,-,TGTGCCAGCAGGCGGGACTCTCTCAATGAGCAGTTCTTC,CASRRDSLNEQFF
-,TRBV7-9,TRBJ1-6,-,TGTGCCAGCAGCAACTCGGGGGTTAATTCACCCCTCCACTTT,CASSNSGVNSPLHF
few,TRBV2,TRBJ1-2,TRBD1,TGTGCCAGCAGTGTCGGGACAGGGGGCGCTTATGGCTACACCTTC,CASSVGTGGAYGYTF
-,TRBV10-2,TRBJ1-1,-,TGCGCCAGCAGCCACGGGGGCAGGAGAACGGACACTGAAGCTTTCTTT,CASSHGGRRTDTEAFF
-,TRBV7-9,TRBJ2-7,-,TGTGCCAGCAGCCCCAGCAGGATCTACGAGCAGTACTTC,CASSPSRIYEQYF
-,TRBV7-6,TRBJ1-1,TRBD1,TGTGCCAGCAGCTTAGACGGACAGGGAAACACTGAAGCTTTCTTT,CASSLDGQGNTEAFF
-,TRBV29-1,TRBJ1-1,-,TGCAGCGTTGATCGGCACATGAACACTGAAGCTTTCTTT,CSVDRHMNTEAFF
few,TRBV27,TRBJ2-3,-,TGTGCCAGCAGTGACCGGAATACGCAGTATTTT,CASSDRNTQYF
-,TRBV15,TRBJ2-3,-,TGTGCCACCAGCAGTCCCGAGGGCCAAGCTAGCACAGATACGCAGTATTTT,CATSSPEGQASTDTQYF
-,TRBV27,TRBJ1-5,-,TGTGCCAGCCGAAACAGGGGCAATCAGCCCCAGCATTTT,CASRNRGNQPQHF
-,TRBV7-2,TRBJ2-3,TRBD2,TGTGCCAGCAGTTGGACTAGCGGAGGGAACACGGATACGCAGTATTTT,CASSWTSGGNTDTQYF
-,TRBV28,TRBJ2-3,TRBD1,TGTGCCAGCAGTGCAGGGGGCACGACAGATACGCAGTATTTT,CASSAGGTTDTQYF
-,TRBV6-1,TRBJ1-5,-,TGTGCCAGCAATCCGGAAGGGCGGCCCCAGCATTTT,CASNPEGRPQHF
-,TRBV11-2,TRBJ2-3,-,TGTGCCAGCAGCTTAGTCGCCCGACTCACCACAGATACGCAGTATTTT,CASSLVARLTTDTQYF
-,TRBV6-1,TRBJ2-7,-,TGTGCCAGCATGAAAACCTACGAGCAGTACTTC,CASMKTYEQYF
-,TRBV6-5,TRBJ2-3,-,TGTGCCAGCAGTTACTCGAGCCAGGGCACAGATACGCAGTATTTT,CASSYSSQGTDTQYF
-,TRBV18,TRBJ1-2,TRBD1,TGTGCCAGCTCACCACGGGACAGGGCAAACTATGGCTACACCTTC,CASSPRDRANYGYTF
-,TRBV19,TRBJ2-3,TRBD2,TGTGCCAGTAGTATAGATCGTATAGCGGGTCGAAGAGATACGCAGTATTTT,CASSIDRIAGRRDTQYF
-,TRBV4-2,TRBJ2-1,TRBD1,TGTGCCAGCAGCCAAGATGTCGGACAGGTGGACATCAATGAGCAGTTCTTC,CASSQDVGQVDINEQFF
few,TRBV5-4,TRBJ2-2,TRBD1,TGTGCCAGCAGCACCGAACAGGGGGCCGTCGGGGAGCTGTTTTTT,CASSTEQGAVGELFF
few,TRBV9,TRBJ1-3,TRBD1,TGTGCCAGCAGCGTAGCTACGCACAGGGGATCTGGAAACACCATATATTTT,CASSVATHRGSGNTIYF
-,TRBV7-6,TRBJ2-3,-,TGTGCCAGCAGCTTAGTATCAGGGGGGCTGACAGATACGCAGTATTTT,CASSLVSGGLTDTQYF
-,TRBV6-5,TRBJ1-6,-,TGTGCCAGCAGTAAGACAGTCCCTAATTCACCCCTCCACTTT,CASSKTVPNSPLHF
-,TRBV18,TRBJ1-5,-,TGTGCCAGCTCACCGGGGACAATCTATAGCAATCAGCCCCAGCATTTT,CASSPGTIYSNQPQHF
-,TRBV5-1,TRBJ2-3,-,TGCGCCAGCAGCTTCTTAGGCGGCGGGACAGATACGCAGTATTTT,CASSFLGGGTDTQYF
-,TRBV5-4,TRBJ2-5,TRBD1,TGTGCCAGCAGCTTGGCCGGGACAGGGGTTTGGGAGACCCAGTACTTC,CASSLAGTGVWETQYF
many,TRBV13,TRBJ1-3,-,TGTGCCAGCAGCTTATTCGCCTCAAACACCATATATTTT,CASSLFASNTIYF
-,TRBV7-2,TRBJ2-2,TRBD2,TGTGCCAGCAGCTTAGATGTCGGGAGGGCATACGGGGAGCTGTTTTTT,CASSLDVGRAYGELFF
many,TRBV11-2,TRBJ1-6,TRBD1,TGTGCCAGCAGCGCGGGACAGGATAATTCACCCCTCCACTTT,CASSAGQDNSPLHF
-,TRBV30,TRBJ1-5,-,TGTGCCTGGAGTGAAAGGTACAATCAGCCCCAGCATTTT,CAWSERYNQPQHF
-,TRBV7-2,TRBJ2-5,-,TGTGCCAGCAGCCACCACCCCTACCAAGAGACCCAGTACTTC,CASSHHPYQETQYF
-,TRBV19,TRBJ2-5,TRBD1,TGTGCCAGTAGTTCTGCCGGGACAGGGGGCATGGAGACCCAGTACTTC,CASSSAGTGGMETQYF
-,TRBV4-1,TRBJ1-1,-,TGCGCCAGCAGCCAAGACGGGCGGTCGAACACTGAAGCTTTCTTT,CASSQDGRSNTEAFF
few,TRBV5-1,TRBJ2-7,-,TGCGCCAGCAGCTTGAGGGACACAGGCTACGAGCAGTACTTC,CASSLRDTGYEQYF
-,TRBV4-1,TRBJ1-5,TRBD1,TGCGCCAGCAGCCACCTGACAGGGGATCAGCCCCAGCATTTT,CASSHLTGDQPQHF
-,TRBV2,TRBJ2-1,TRBD1,TGTGCCAGCAGTTCTCCGGGACAGGGGTTCAATGAGCAGTTCTTC,CASSSPGQGFNEQFF
few,TRBV5-1,TRBJ2-3,TRBD2,TGCGCCAGCAGCTCAACCGGGACTAGCGGGAGCGGTACGCAGTATTTT,CASSSTGTSGSGTQYF
-,TRBV28,TRBJ1-2,TRBD1,TGTGCCAGCAGTCGACAGGGAAGGTATGGCTACACCTTC,CASSRQGRYGYTF
few,TRBV27,TRBJ1-1,-,TGTGCCAGCAGTTCTTCCAGGAAGAACACTGAAGCTTTCTTT,CASSSSRKNTEAFF
-,TRBV19,TRBJ2-2,TRBD2,TGTGCCAGTACCCCGCTAGCGGGAGACACCGGGGAGCTGTTTTTT,CASTPLAGDTGELFF
-,TRBV5-1,TRBJ2-1,TRBD1,TGCGCCAGCAGCTCGACGACAGGGTCCTACAATGAGCAGTTCTTC,CASSSTTGSYNEQFF
-,TRBV27,TRBJ2-1,TRBD2,TGTGCCAGCAGTTTCCTAGCGGGGAACACTGAGCAGTTCTTC,CASSFLAGNTEQFF
-,TRBV2,TRBJ1-4,TRBD1,TGTGCCAGCAGTGAAGGTTGGACAGGACGGGGAAAACTGTTTTTT,CASSEGWTGRGKLFF
-,TRBV5-1,TRBJ2-2,TRBD2,TGCGCCAGCAGCTCTAAAGGGGGGACTAGCGGTCTCACCGGGGAGCTGTTTTTT,CASSSKGGTSGLTGELFF
once,TRBV10-3,TRBJ2-3,-,TGTGCCACCCTTATTTCAGATACGCAGTATTTT,CATLISDTQYF
-,TRBV18,TRBJ2-1,-,TGTGCCAGCTCACCGTCCACCCGTTCTGCCGTGTACCCCGACGAGCAGTTCTTC,CASSPSTRSAVYPDEQFF
-,TRBV5-4,TRBJ1-2,-,TGTGCCAGCAGCCCCCGACAGCCACCTTATGGCTACACCTTC,CASSPRQPPYGYTF
-,TRBV5-6,TRBJ2-1,-,TGTGCCGGTCAACCGGGCGGGCCGTCAAGCTCCTACAATGAGCAGTTCTTC,CAGQPGGPSSSYNEQFF
-,TRBV19,TRBJ1-6,TRBD1,TGTGCCAGTAGTGGACAGGGCCTCAGTAATAATTCACCCCTCCACTTT,CASSGQGLSNNSPLHF
-,TRBV10-3,TRBJ2-7,-,TGTGCCATCAGTGAGTCCGGGGCCGGTTACGAGCAGTACTTC,CAISESGAGYEQYF
-,TRBV6-4,TRBJ2-1,-,TGTGCCAGCAGCTGGGATCTTCACCACTACAATGAGCAGTTCTTC,CASSWDLHHYNEQFF
-,TRBV5-1,TRBJ2-2,-,TGCGCCAGCCGACTTCCGAACACCGGGGAGCTGTTTTTT,CASRLPNTGELFF